These T cell receptor beta chains were read from a single sample in a study of T cells in Graves' hyperthyroidism and ophthalmopathy. MiXCR, applied by TCRdb to the multiplex PCR reads, yields one record per CDR3 protein. The sample carries about 420,000 distinct CDR3 sequences, roughly 14% recorded once. Sequenced: blood. The receptors come from a woman aged 18-29 years with Graves' hyperthyroidism. CDR3s include the opening cysteine and the closing phenylalanine or tryptophan. D genes are given only for firm matches. Not all rows give a size; the values are once, few, many and, for expanded clones, a class.

>TRBD2|many|TRBV7-3|TRBJ2-1
TGTGCCAGCAGCTTAAGCGGGGGGGCGAATGAGCAGTTCTTC
CASSLSGGANEQFF
>TRBD1|many|TRBV10-3|TRBJ1-5
TGTGCCATCAGTACGGACAGGGTTGGCAATCAGCCCCAGCATTTT
CAISTDRVGNQPQHF
>-|few|TRBV12-3/TRBV12-4|TRBJ1-5
TGTGCCAGCAGGGTTTCCGGGACGTGGGATCAGCCCCAGCATTTT
CASRVSGTWDQPQHF
>TRBD1|many|TRBV28|TRBJ1-2
TGTGCCAGCAGTTTCCCCCACAGGGGGGTCTATAACTATGGCTACACCTTC
CASSFPHRGVYNYGYTF
>-|many|TRBV11-2|TRBJ2-5
TGTGCCAGCAGCTTAGTGGGGGGCGGGGAGACCCAGTACTTC
CASSLVGGGETQYF
>TRBD1|-|TRBV4-3|TRBJ1-5
TGCGCCAGCAGCCGGGACAGCAATAGCAATCAGCCCCAGCATTTT
CASSRDSNSNQPQHF
>-|many|TRBV20-1|TRBJ1-2
TGCAGTGCTAGGGGTCAGAGTGGCTACACCTTC
CSARGQSGYTF
>TRBD1|-|TRBV5-6|TRBJ2-7
TGTGCCAGCAGCTGGGACAGGGGCGAGCAGTACTTC
CASSWDRGEQYF
>-|few|TRBV29-1|TRBJ2-1
TGCAGCGCTGAGCGGTATTTCGCCTACAATGAGCAGTTCTTC
CSAERYFAYNEQFF
>TRBD2|many|TRBV6-1|TRBJ2-7
TGTGCCAGCAGTCAGCGACTAGCGGGGGCCTACGAGCAGTACTTC
CASSQRLAGAYEQYF
>-|few|TRBV18|TRBJ1-5
TGTGCCAGCTCTCAAACCGACAGTTATAGCAATCAGCCCCAGCATTTT
CASSQTDSYSNQPQHF
>-|many|TRBV28|TRBJ2-1
TGTGCCAGCAGTTCCCGGGGGCGGCTAAACAATGAGCAGTTCTTC
CASSSRGRLNNEQFF
>-|many|TRBV28|TRBJ1-5
TGTGCCAGCAGTTTAGGTTTGGGCAATCAGCCCCAGCATTTT
CASSLGLGNQPQHF
>TRBD2|many|TRBV6-2/TRBV6-3|TRBJ2-1
TGTGCCAGCAGCCGCGGGACTAGCGGGGGGGTTGGGTCCTACAATGAGCAGTTCTTC
CASSRGTSGGVGSYNEQFF
>-|many|TRBV2|TRBJ2-3
TGTGCCAGCAGTGAAGCTAACGGGGTCTTACCAGATACGCAGTATTTT
CASSEANGVLPDTQYF